Sequencing of this T cell receptor (beta chain) was carried out in a study of blood T cell repertoires in COVID-19. Whole-study context: Sites in the United States, Italy and Spain provided acute and convalescent COVID-19 samples. The analysed material was cDNA or gDNA that came from T cells, B-cell-depleted T cells, or PBMCs.

Repertoires were generated with immunoSEQ multiplex PCR, while TCRdb's copy carries only in-frame clones and drops some. The table records about 320,000 clones, over 75% of them present only once. Germline CDR1 is ENHRY and CDR2 is SYGVKD. V was pared by 10 bases and J by 4 bases, with 14 bases between. The CDR3 contains 13 residues. The sequence came from a human donor in a cohort sampled during active COVID-19. Sequencing was carried out using peripheral blood. This chain links TRBV10-3 with TRBJ1-5; D remains ambiguous. DNA of the CDR3: TGTGCCACCTCAAGGACGGGGAATCAGCCCCAGCATTTT. Translation: CATSRTGNQPQHF.